These 28 T cell receptor beta chains share one sample of origin, sequenced in a study of Tregs in tolerant kidney transplant recipients. These receptors' targets are unknown. Profiling relied on immunoSEQ multiplex PCR, and the TCRdb table lists in-frame clones only, not all of them. Of approximately 44,000 clones detected, 95% to 96% appear once; the ten largest clones hold 0.37%. Specimen: Tregs from blood cultured with allogeneic cells. These receptors all come from a human donor in good health.

This clone was picked up a small number of times. The chain joins TRBV27 to TRBJ2-7; 10 bases map to TRBD1. The CDR3 consists of 15 residues. Germline assignment: CDR1 MNHEY and CDR2 SMNVEV (reference sequence). Trimming took 4 bases from V and 7 from J; bases not matched to a gene: 10. The CDR3 sequence: CASSSSGTGAGEQYF. The CDR3 DNA reads TGTGCCAGCAGTTCCTCCGGGACAGGGGCCGGGGAGCAGTACTTC.

This clone was observed a single time. This chain uses TRBV4-1 with TRBJ1-5; maybe TRBD1 (5 bases). The CDR3 has 16 amino acids. V was pared by 0 bases and J by 4 bases, with 13 bases between. CDR1 and CDR2 (germline): MGHRA, YSYEKL. Here the CDR3 reads CASSQDGWGRNQPQHF. The CDR3 nucleotides are TGCGCCAGCAGCCAAGATGGATGGGGACGGAATCAGCCCCAGCATTTT.

The V call is TRBV5-4, the J call TRBJ2-2; a weak D match, TRBD1 (7 bases). The CDR3 consists of 14 residues. Germline V gives CDR1 SGHNT, CDR2 YYREEE (reference sequence). The ends were cut back, 3 bases at V and 7 bases at J, with 13 bases in the middle. CDR3: CASSSYQGGGELFF. CDR3 coding DNA: TGTGCCAGCAGCTCATATCAGGGGGGCGGGGAGCTGTTTTTT.

The chain uses TRBV11-2 and TRBJ2-2; D unclear. Germline lookup yields CDR1 SGHAT and CDR2 FQNNGV. V gave up 1 base and J gave up 6 bases, with 9 bases separating them. CDR3 length: 14 amino acids. The CDR3 sequence is CASSLVRWPGELFF. The DNA of the CDR3 is TGTGCCAGCAGCTTAGTTCGGTGGCCCGGGGAGCTGTTTTTT.

The rearrangement joins TRBV12-2 to TRBJ2-5; the DNA was not used to check the table's D call, TRBD2. TRBV12-2 is labeled a pseudogene. CDR3 length: 19 residues. In nucleotides, the CDR3 is TGTGCAAGTCGCTTAGCGGGGACTAGCGGGGGGCAGGATCAAGAGACCCAGTACTTC. Translating gives CASRLAGTSGGQDQETQYF.

This sequence joins TRBV10-3 and TRBJ2-2; no clear D. Germline V gene sequence: CDR1 ENHRY, CDR2 SYGVKD. This CDR3 contains 14 residues. Between the trimmed V and J ends, which lost 6 bases and 7 bases, there was a span of 15 bases. The CDR3 loop reads CAIREQSFNGELFF. CDR3 in DNA: TGTGCCATCAGGGAGCAGAGCTTCAACGGGGAGCTGTTTTTT.

V usage is TRBV5-1 and J usage is TRBJ2-6; TRBD1 or TRBD2 may be the D gene (5 bases each). The germline V gene has CDR1 SGHRS and CDR2 YFSETQ. The CDR3 contains 19 residues. V dropped 4 bases and J dropped 0 bases, with 20 bases sitting between them. The CDR3 spells CASSGPGTGNRSGANVLTF. CDR3 sequence (DNA): TGCGCCAGCAGCGGTCCTGGGACGGGCAACCGCTCTGGGGCCAACGTCCTGACTTTC.

This rearrangement joins TRBV7-6 to TRBJ2-5; D not certain. Trimming shortened V by 1 base and J by 3 bases, and 6 bases separated the two germline ends. CDR3 size: 13 residues. Germline V gene lookup returns CDR1 SGHVS and CDR2 FNYEAQ. CDR3 loop: CASSLGSEETQYF. CDR3 nucleotide sequence: TGTGCCAGCAGCTTAGGGTCAGAAGAGACCCAGTACTTC.

The chain recombines TRBV19 with TRBJ1-1; D uncertain. The CDR3 totals 13 residues. CDR1 LNHDA and CDR2 SQIVND come from the germline V gene (reference sequence). With 3 bases removed from V and 3 bases from J, the gap between germline ends came to 8 bases. The CDR3 region has the DNA TGTGCCAGTAGTATCCAGATGTACACTGAAGCTTTCTTT. Amino acids: CASSIQMYTEAFF.

The rearrangement links TRBV5-5 to TRBJ2-5; D remains unclear. Germline loops: CDR1 SGHKS, CDR2 YYEKEE (reference sequence). The CDR3 consists of 13 residues. V lost 0 bases and J lost 4, with 7 bases in between. CDR3 in DNA: TGTGCCAGCAGCTTGGGAAGGGCAGAGACCCAGTACTTC. Encoded protein: CASSLGRAETQYF. Together with reference TRBV5-5 and TRBJ2-5, the CDR3 gives the full variable domain: DAGVTQSPTHLIKTRGQQVTLRCSPISGHKSVSWYQQVLGQGPQFIFQYYEKEERGRGNFPDRFSARQFPNYSSELNVNALLLGDSALYLCASSLGRAETQYFGPGTRLLVL.

The CDR3 DNA is TGTGCAAGTCGCTTAGGGCCAGACTACTACGAGCAGTACTTC. It is translated as CASRLGPDYYEQYF. The chain links TRBV12-2 to TRBJ2-7; the table's D call, TRBD2, has no DNA check behind it. TRBV12-2 is a pseudogene. CDR3 length equals 14 residues.

This rearrangement joins TRBV10-3 to TRBJ1-1; the D gene is possibly TRBD1 (6 bases). The germline CDR1 and CDR2 sequences are ENHRY and SYGVKD. The CDR3 sequence is 13 residues long. Between the trimmed V and J ends, which lost 10 bases and 1 base, there was a span of 13 bases. In DNA, the CDR3 is TGTGCCACGTCGGGACAAGAGAACACTGAAGCTTTCTTT. Translated, it gives CATSGQENTEAFF.

V usage is TRBV20-1 and J usage is TRBJ2-5; 10 nucleotides match TRBD2. The CDR3 length is 11 residues. V shed 6 bases and J 7 bases; nucleotides not matched to a gene: 2. Germline values: CDR1 DFQATT, CDR2 SNEGSKA (reference sequence). CDR3: CSAGLAVTQYF. The CDR3 DNA reads TGCAGTGCAGGACTAGCGGTGACCCAGTACTTC.

The chain joins TRBV11-2 to TRBJ2-1; D is uncertain. The CDR3 spans 15 residues. Trimming took 6 bases from V and 1 from J, leaving 13 bases between them. Germline loops: CDR1 SGHAT, CDR2 FQNNGV. The CDR3 here is CASRYQTGSYNEQFF. The CDR3 bases are TGTGCCAGCAGATATCAGACGGGTTCCTACAATGAGCAGTTCTTC. The full variable domain, in which reference TRBV11-2 and TRBJ2-1 provide the parts outside the CDR3, is EAGVAQSPRYKIIEKRQSVAFWCNPISGHATLYWYQQILGQGPKLLIQFQNNGVVDDSQLPKDRFSAERLKGVDSTLKIQPAKLEDSAVYLCASRYQTGSYNEQFFGPGTRLTVL.

The chain carries TRBV6-5 and TRBJ1-2; D is possibly TRBD1 (5 bases). The length of the CDR3 is 13 residues. Trimming took off 2 bases at V and 7 bases at J, with 11 bases between the two ends. CDR1 and CDR2 (germline): MNHEY, SVGAGI. This CDR3 reads CASSYPRGGGYTF. The DNA of the CDR3 is TGTGCCAGCAGTTACCCAAGGGGTGGTGGCTACACCTTC.

J is TRBJ2-3 and V is TRBV13, with unresolved D. Germline values: CDR1 PRHDT, CDR2 FYEKMQ (reference sequence). The CDR3 is 15 residues long. Deletions cut 3 bases from V and 0 bases from J, with 10 bases between. The CDR3 nucleotides read TGTGCCAGCAGCTTTCAGGACCGAAGCACAGATACGCAGTATTTT. Residues: CASSFQDRSTDTQYF.

The chain links TRBV19 to TRBJ1-6; D remains ambiguous. Trimming left V 3 bases short and J 0 bases short, with 12 bases between. The CDR3 has 17 residues. Germline V gene lookup returns CDR1 LNHDA and CDR2 SQIVND (reference sequence). Here the CDR3 DNA reads TGTGCCAGTAGTATTGGTGGCAGCCACTCCTATAATTCACCCCTCCACTTT. This codes for CASSIGGSHSYNSPLHF.

This chain uses TRBV5-1 with TRBJ1-2; D remains unclear. The germline gives CDR1 SGHRS, CDR2 YFSETQ. The CDR3 runs 15 residues. V gave up 1 base and J gave up 2 bases, with 12 bases separating them. The CDR3 spells CASSLYLGSNYGYTF. CDR3 sequence (DNA): TGCGCCAGCAGCTTGTATCTGGGGTCAAACTATGGCTACACCTTC.

DNA of the CDR3: TGTGCCAGCAGCTCGACAGGGGTTAATTCACCCCTCCACTTT. It specifies CASSSTGVNSPLHF. The V gene is TRBV7-8, the J gene TRBJ1-6, with 8 bases matching TRBD1. V was pared by 4 bases and J by 6 bases, with 2 bases of the junction left unmatched. Germline V lookup: CDR1 SGHVS, CDR2 FQNEAQ. This CDR3 is built from 14 residues.

This clone was seen just once. The chain couples TRBV5-4 to TRBJ1-2, with D possibly being TRBD1 (5 bases). The CDR3 sequence is 14 residues long. Trimming removed 4 bases at V and 8 bases at J, with 18 bases between. Germline V gene sequence: CDR1 SGHNT, CDR2 YYREEE (reference sequence). The CDR3 region has the DNA TGTGCCAGCAGCCTGCAGGGTCCCTCTCTCGGCTACACCTTC. Translated, it gives CASSLQGPSLGYTF.

This clone appeared once. The chain employs TRBV10-3 and TRBJ2-7; D not certain. This CDR3 has 14 amino acids. The V end lost 10 bases, the J end lost 4 bases, and 20 bases lay between the germline ends. The V gene's germline CDR1 is ENHRY and CDR2 SYGVKD. The CDR3 DNA reads TGTGCCACCGGCGCCTCGACCGGTCGGTACGAGCAGTACTTC. Translating it yields CATGASTGRYEQYF.

With regard to this clone: The sample holds other DNA sequences that translate to the same CDR3. The CDR3 spells CASSLGETQYF. The CDR3 DNA reads as TGTGCCAGCAGCTTAGGAGAGACCCAGTACTTC. The chain employs TRBV11-2 and TRBJ2-5, with no clear D. V dropped 1 base and J dropped 4 bases, with 1 base sitting between them. CDR1 is SGHAT and CDR2 is FQNNGV in the germline V gene. The CDR3 loop spans 11 amino acids.

CDR3 bases: TGTGCCAGCAGTTTCATGTCAGGGAGGACTGAAGCTTTCTTT. Translating it yields CASSFMSGRTEAFF. The genes are TRBV6-6 and TRBJ1-1; TRBD1 might be the D (5 bases). The germline V and J ends were trimmed by 4 bases and 5 bases, with 14 bases remaining between them. Germline-derived CDR1 and CDR2 are MNHNY and SVGAGI (reference sequence). The CDR3 runs 14 residues.

This rearrangement joins TRBV6-6 to TRBJ2-2; D ambiguous. V was pared by 4 bases and J by 4 bases, with 4 bases between. Germline loops: CDR1 MNHNY, CDR2 SVGAGI (reference sequence). This CDR3 comprises 12 residues. The CDR3 DNA is TGTGCCAGCAGTTCGCCCACCGGGGAGCTGTTTTTT. Amino acids: CASSSPTGELFF.

The chain links TRBV27 to TRBJ2-7, with no clear D. In germline, CDR1 is MNHEY, CDR2 SMNVEV (reference sequence). The length of the CDR3 is 15 residues. The V end lost 5 bases, the J end lost 1 base, and 15 bases lay between the germline ends. The CDR3 DNA reads TGTGCCAGCAGTCCAGAAATGGCGAATTCCTACGAGCAGTACTTC. This encodes CASSPEMANSYEQYF.

A single count supports this clone. The V gene is TRBV6-6, the J gene TRBJ1-2, with D perhaps TRBD1 (6 bases). CDR3 length: 13 amino acids. Germline lookup yields CDR1 MNHNY and CDR2 SVGAGI (reference sequence). The V end was cut by 4 bases, the J end by 3 bases, with 9 bases between. In DNA, the CDR3 is TGTGCCAGCAGTTCAGGACAGTACTATGGCTACACCTTC. Translated: CASSSGQYYGYTF.

The CDR3, as DNA: TGTGCCAGCAGTGTACTGGGGAGCGGGGAGCTGTTTTTT. Its translation: CASSVLGSGELFF. The chain recombines TRBV6-6 with TRBJ2-2; D is perhaps TRBD2 (5 bases). Trimming removed 5 bases from V and 7 bases from J, with 11 bases in between. Per germline, CDR1 MNHNY and CDR2 SVGAGI (reference sequence). The CDR3 has 13 amino acids.

The chain is built from TRBV5-1 and TRBJ2-7, with D perhaps matching TRBD1 (5 bases). Per the germline V gene, CDR1 is SGHRS and CDR2 is YFSETQ. This CDR3 has 15 amino acids. V was clipped by 4 bases and J by 3 bases, with 17 bases between them. Here the CDR3 reads CASSQSQGTSYEQYF. The CDR3 nucleotides read TGCGCCAGCAGCCAATCTCAGGGTACGAGCTACGAGCAGTACTTC.